This T cell receptor (beta chain) was identified in a study of cytomegalovirus exposure and HLA in healthy donors. PCR involved 60 Vbeta and 13 Jbeta primers. Method: immunoSEQ multiplex PCR; TCRdb's copy keeps in-frame clones and lacks some. The table lists 60,000 to 70,000 clones, approximately 82% of them singletons. V trimming: 3 bases; J trimming: 3 bases; junction bases outside the gene matches: 7. The CDR3 sequence is 16 residues long. Germline CDR1 KGHSH, CDR2 LQKENI. The rearrangement uses TRBV18 and TRBJ2-7; 11 positions agree with TRBD1. Sequencing was done on a sample of PBMCs. The receptor's source is a woman between 40 and 50 years old in good health and CMV-seropositive. CDR3 residues: CASSPPGTGGYYEQYF. The CDR3 DNA reads as TGTGCCAGCTCACCGCCCGGGACAGGGGGTTACTACGAGCAGTACTTC.